These T cell receptor beta chains were read from a single sample in a study of beta chain features in type 1 diabetes. Produced via immunoSEQ multiplex PCR; TCRdb's table is partial and in-frame only. The table records 600,000 or so clones, around 11% of them present only once. Sequencing input: naive CD4+ T cells from blood. The receptors originated from a man aged 25 to 40 with type 1 diabetes. CDR3s include the opening cysteine and the closing phenylalanine or tryptophan. The order of the fields is V gene, J gene, clone size, D gene, CDR3 protein, CDR3 DNA. The D gene is left open where the match is weak. A row's size may be missing; if present it is once, few, many or a size class.

TRBV27	TRBJ1-5	NA	NA	CASSLRGSYQPQHF	TGTGCCAGCAGTTTGAGGGGGAGTTATCAGCCCCAGCATTTT
TRBV10-3	TRBJ2-2	NA	NA	CAISEWVANTGELFF	TGTGCCATCAGTGAGTGGGTCGCGAACACCGGGGAGCTGTTTTTT
TRBV6-5	TRBJ1-2	NA	NA	CATLIGRGGYTF	TGTGCCACCTTGATCGGGAGGGGTGGCTACACCTTC
TRBV7-2	TRBJ1-1	NA	NA	CASSLARRGTEAFF	TGTGCCAGCAGCTTAGCCAGGCGGGGCACTGAAGCTTTCTTT
TRBV5-6	TRBJ2-5	NA	NA	CASSLLTARSTETQYF	TGTGCCAGCAGCTTGCTGACCGCCAGGTCAACGGAGACCCAGTACTTC
TRBV30	TRBJ2-1	many	NA	CAWARAGAEQFF	TGTGCCTGGGCCCGGGCAGGGGCTGAGCAGTTCTTC
TRBV11-2	TRBJ1-6	few	TRBD1	CASSRSPGGNNSPLHF	TGTGCCAGCTCAAGGTCCCCAGGGGGGAATAATTCACCCCTCCACTTT
TRBV5-1	TRBJ2-6	NA	NA	CASSLTARAGANVLTF	TGCGCCAGCAGCTTAACAGCCCGAGCTGGGGCCAACGTCCTGACTTTC
TRBV18	TRBJ2-5	NA	NA	CASSPKRTGREEGETQYF	TGTGCCAGCTCACCGAAAAGAACCGGCCGCGAAGAGGGGGAGACCCAGTACTTC
TRBV29-1	TRBJ2-2	NA	TRBD1	CSGRGQGDTGELFF	TGCAGCGGGCGGGGACAGGGGGATACCGGGGAGCTGTTTTTT
TRBV6-4	TRBJ1-4	NA	NA	CASSLTGTANEKLFF	TGTGCCAGCAGTCTAACAGGGACCGCTAATGAAAAACTGTTTTTT
TRBV28	TRBJ2-7	NA	NA	CASYDSTSYEQYF	TGTGCCAGCTACGACAGTACCTCCTACGAGCAGTACTTC
TRBV9	TRBJ1-1	few	TRBD1	CASSGGTGNVGTEAFF	TGTGCCAGCAGCGGCGGGACAGGGAACGTTGGCACTGAAGCTTTCTTT
TRBV11-2	TRBJ1-4	NA	TRBD1	CASSLRTGRATNEKLFF	TGTGCCAGCAGCTTACGGACAGGAAGGGCAACTAATGAAAAACTGTTTTTT
TRBV28	TRBJ2-5	few	NA	CASRQEETQYF	TGTGCCAGCAGGCAAGAAGAGACCCAGTACTTC
TRBV5-1	TRBJ2-5	NA	NA	CASSSAGRGKEETQYF	TGCGCCAGCAGCTCTGCCGGGCGGGGAAAGGAAGAGACCCAGTACTTC
TRBV9	TRBJ2-7	NA	TRBD1	CASSGGTDTYEQYF	TGTGCCAGCAGCGGGGGGACAGACACCTACGAGCAGTACTTC
TRBV5-4	TRBJ1-5	few	NA	CASSLDAQPQHF	TGTGCCAGCAGCTTGGACGCTCAGCCCCAGCATTTT
TRBV5-4	TRBJ2-5	NA	TRBD1	CASSSPRTGQKETQYF	TGTGCCAGCAGCTCACCGCGGACAGGGCAGAAAGAGACCCAGTACTTC
TRBV28	TRBJ2-3	NA	TRBD1	CASSWPGQGFTDTQYF	TGTGCCAGCAGTTGGCCGGGACAGGGATTCACAGATACGCAGTATTTT
TRBV19	TRBJ2-1	NA	TRBD2	CASSLSGGYEQFF	TGTGCCAGTAGTCTGAGCGGGGGCTATGAGCAGTTCTTC
TRBV20-1	TRBJ2-1	NA	NA	CSASRGNEQFF	TGCAGTGCTAGTAGGGGCAATGAGCAGTTCTTC
TRBV25-1	TRBJ1-4	few	NA	CASSVPEGVATNEKLFF	TGTGCCAGCAGTGTACCGGAAGGTGTTGCAACTAATGAAAAACTGTTTTTT
TRBV27	TRBJ2-1	NA	NA	CASRDYNEQFF	TGTGCCAGCAGGGACTACAATGAGCAGTTCTTC
TRBV2	TRBJ1-2	NA	NA	CASSARRTNYGYTF	TGTGCCAGCAGTGCCAGGAGGACTAACTATGGCTACACCTTC
TRBV29-1	TRBJ1-1	few	NA	CSAFRQENTEAFF	TGCAGCGCCTTTAGACAGGAGAACACTGAAGCTTTCTTT
TRBV6-6	TRBJ1-6	NA	NA	CASSYSQNSPLHF	TGTGCCAGCAGTTATTCACAGAATTCACCCCTCCACTTT
TRBV18	TRBJ2-5	few	TRBD2	CASSPILAGPLQETQYF	TGTGCCAGCTCACCGATACTAGCGGGGCCGCTCCAAGAGACCCAGTACTTC
TRBV5-1	TRBJ2-1	NA	NA	CASQATTNYNEQFF	TGCGCCAGTCAGGCGACCACGAACTACAATGAGCAGTTCTTC
TRBV9	TRBJ2-2	NA	NA	CASTRDTLVTGELFF	TGTGCCAGCACCCGGGACACCTTAGTCACCGGGGAGCTGTTTTTT
TRBV9	TRBJ2-2	NA	TRBD2	CASSVSGGAPGELFF	TGTGCCAGCAGCGTAAGCGGGGGGGCCCCCGGGGAGCTGTTTTTT
TRBV9	TRBJ1-4	NA	NA	CASSVATTRGAEKLFF	TGTGCCAGCAGCGTAGCTACAACCAGAGGTGCTGAAAAACTGTTTTTT
TRBV5-1	TRBJ2-5	NA	NA	CASSLVGEYQETQYF	TGCGCCAGCAGCTTGGTGGGAGAGTACCAAGAGACCCAGTACTTC
TRBV7-2	TRBJ1-5	NA	NA	CASSRNGPQHF	TGTGCCAGCAGCCGAAATGGGCCCCAGCATTTT
TRBV5-1	TRBJ2-7	NA	NA	CASSLAAIYEQYF	TGCGCCAGCAGCTTGGCTGCCATCTACGAGCAGTACTTC
TRBV9	TRBJ2-1	few	TRBD1	CASSVGGQSYNEQFF	TGTGCCAGCAGCGTAGGGGGACAGTCATACAATGAGCAGTTCTTC
TRBV6-5	TRBJ2-7	NA	NA	CASSYRDEQYF	TGTGCCAGCAGTTACCGGGACGAGCAGTACTTC
TRBV28	TRBJ2-5	few	TRBD2	CATYQASGEETQYF	TGTGCCACCTACCAGGCTAGCGGGGAAGAGACCCAGTACTTC
TRBV5-1	TRBJ1-3	NA	NA	CASSLGQASGNTIYF	TGCGCCAGCAGCTTGGGCCAGGCCTCTGGAAACACCATATATTTT
TRBV30	TRBJ1-4	few	NA	CAWSVMGEKLFF	TGTGCCTGGAGTGTGATGGGTGAAAAACTGTTTTTT
TRBV23-1	TRBJ2-1	NA	TRBD1	CASSRRDRGPYNEQFF	TGCGCCAGCAGTCGCCGGGACAGGGGACCATACAATGAGCAGTTCTTC
TRBV7-9	TRBJ1-1	few	NA	CASSLASLRQRAFF	TGTGCCAGCAGCTTAGCCTCCCTCAGGCAGAGGGCTTTCTTT
TRBV4-1	TRBJ2-3	few	NA	CASSYEGAGDTQYF	TGCGCCAGCTCTTATGAAGGGGCAGGAGATACGCAGTATTTT
TRBV5-4	TRBJ2-7	few	TRBD1	CASSRDRGSSYEQYF	TGTGCCAGCAGTCGAGACAGGGGTAGCTCCTACGAGCAGTACTTC
TRBV5-6	TRBJ1-2	NA	NA	CASSLGFGSYTF	TGTGCCAGCAGCTTGGGTTTTGGCAGCTACACCTTC
TRBV28	TRBJ2-7	few	NA	CASSRRQVSSYEQYF	TGTGCCAGCAGTCGGCGACAGGTGAGCTCCTACGAGCAGTACTTC
TRBV5-1	TRBJ2-5	NA	NA	CASSRLRRETQYF	TGCGCCAGCAGTCGATTAAGGAGGGAGACCCAGTACTTC
TRBV5-6	TRBJ1-6	few	TRBD1	CASSLMGQGNSPLHF	TGTGCCAGCAGCTTGATGGGACAGGGCAATTCACCCCTCCACTTT
TRBV9	TRBJ1-2	NA	NA	CASSPRITGMDYGYTF	TGTGCCAGCAGCCCCCGGATTACAGGGATGGACTATGGCTACACCTTC
TRBV5-1	TRBJ2-5	NA	NA	CASTDGGPQETQYF	TGCGCCAGCACCGACGGGGGACCCCAAGAGACCCAGTACTTC
TRBV29-1	TRBJ2-1	few	TRBD1	CSVEGQGSYNEQFF	TGCAGCGTTGAAGGACAGGGTTCCTACAATGAGCAGTTCTTC
TRBV4-2	TRBJ2-1	NA	NA	CASSPRRGVYEQFF	TGTGCCAGCAGCCCTCGGCGAGGCGTCTATGAGCAGTTCTTC
TRBV11-3	TRBJ2-4	NA	TRBD1	CASSPDRDPIGNIQYF	TGTGCCAGCAGCCCAGACAGGGACCCTATTGGTAACATTCAGTACTTC
TRBV6-5	TRBJ1-2	few	NA	CASSYTSVNYGYTF	TGTGCCAGCAGTTACACCAGTGTTAACTATGGCTACACCTTC
TRBV7-9	TRBJ2-7	few	NA	CASSTTESSYEQYF	TGTGCCAGCAGCACGACTGAGAGCTCCTACGAGCAGTACTTC
TRBV30	TRBJ1-6	NA	TRBD1	CAWSDRGFFNSPLHF	TGTGCCTGGTCTGACAGGGGATTCTTCAATTCACCCCTCCACTTT
TRBV6-5	TRBJ2-5	few	NA	CASGKRADQETQYF	TGTGCCAGCGGGAAAAGGGCGGACCAAGAGACCCAGTACTTC
TRBV5-1	TRBJ1-6	few	NA	CASSPTGNSPLHF	TGCGCCAGCAGCCCAACAGGGAATTCACCCCTCCACTTT
TRBV15	TRBJ1-3	few	TRBD1	CATSRISGQSSGNTIYF	TGTGCCACCAGCAGAATCTCGGGACAGAGCTCTGGAAACACCATATATTTT